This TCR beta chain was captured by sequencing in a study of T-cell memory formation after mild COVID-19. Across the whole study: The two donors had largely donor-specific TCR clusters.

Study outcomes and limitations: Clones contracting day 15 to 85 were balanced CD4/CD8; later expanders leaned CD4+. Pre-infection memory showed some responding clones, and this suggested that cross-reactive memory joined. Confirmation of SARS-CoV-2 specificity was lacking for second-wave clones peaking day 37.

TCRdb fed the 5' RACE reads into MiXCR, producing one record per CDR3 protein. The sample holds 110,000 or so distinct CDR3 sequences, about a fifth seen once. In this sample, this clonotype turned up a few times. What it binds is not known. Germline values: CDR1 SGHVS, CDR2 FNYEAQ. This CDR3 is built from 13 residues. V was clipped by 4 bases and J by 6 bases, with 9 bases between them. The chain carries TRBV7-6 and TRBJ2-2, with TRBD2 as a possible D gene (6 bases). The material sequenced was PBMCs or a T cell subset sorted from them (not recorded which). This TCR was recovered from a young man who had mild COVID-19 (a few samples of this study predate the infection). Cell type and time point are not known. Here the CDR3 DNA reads TGTGCCAGCAGCTGGAGGGGTTCCGGGGAGCTGTTTTTT. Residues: CASSWRGSGELFF.